The 13 T cell receptor beta chains listed next were all sequenced from one sample in a study of blood T cell repertoires in COVID-19. Method: immunoSEQ multiplex PCR; TCRdb's copy keeps in-frame clones and lacks some. The sample consists of 300,000 to 350,000 clones, less than 90% of them appearing once. Source material: PBMCs or T cells enriched from blood (not recorded which). These receptors were obtained from a woman in her twenties or thirties who had recovered from COVID-19.

The chain employs TRBV5-4 and TRBJ1-2, with 8 bases that match TRBD1. In germline, CDR1 is SGHNT, CDR2 YYREEE (reference sequence). This CDR3 has 14 amino acids. V shed 4 bases, J shed 5 bases, and the junction held 7 bases outside the gene matches. The DNA for the CDR3 is TGTGCCAGCAGCCAAAGACAGGGGAGGTATGGCTACACCTTC. It yields the protein CASSQRQGRYGYTF.

This chain links TRBV27 with TRBJ1-6, with D perhaps matching TRBD1 (5 bases). V lost 5 bases, J lost 4 bases, and 15 bases lay in between. The CDR3 is 16 residues long. Looked up from germline, CDR1 is MNHEY and CDR2 is SMNVEV (reference sequence). In DNA form, the CDR3 reads TGTGCCAGCAGTCCAAGGGGAAGGCCGTATAATTCACCCCTCCACTTT. Translation gives CASSPRGRPYNSPLHF.

The V call is TRBV4-2, the J call TRBJ1-1, with 8 bases that match TRBD1. Germline assignment: CDR1 LGHNA and CDR2 YNFKEQ. The CDR3 runs 15 residues. Trimming removed 4 bases from V and 1 base from J; junction bases left unmatched: 5. The CDR3 DNA is TGTGCCAGCAGCCCAATCGGACAGGGGAACACTGAAGCTTTCTTT. This gives the protein CASSPIGQGNTEAFF.

This chain connects TRBV19 to TRBJ2-1; 15 nucleotides align to TRBD2. The CDR3 spans 17 residues. Germline CDR1 reads LNHDA; CDR2 reads SQIVND (reference sequence). The junction had 8 bases not matched to a gene; V was cut back by 10 bases and J by 1 base. CDR3: CATQGTSGGLSYNEQFF. DNA for the CDR3: TGTGCCACCCAAGGGACTAGCGGGGGGCTATCCTACAATGAGCAGTTCTTC.

V gene TRBV24-1 combines with J gene TRBJ1-2; TRBD1 is a possible D gene (5 bases). The CDR3 is made up of 12 amino acids. V dropped 4 bases and J dropped 6 bases, with 8 bases sitting between them. The germline CDR1 and CDR2 sequences are KGHDR and SFDVKD. CDR3: CATSDRDDGYTF. In DNA form, the CDR3 reads TGTGCCACCAGTGACAGGGATGATGGCTACACCTTC.

This chain joins TRBV4-3 and TRBJ1-4; 7 bases map to TRBD1. The V gene's germline CDR1 is LGHNA and CDR2 YSLEER. The CDR3 length is 18 residues. Unmatched junction bases numbered 11, after V lost 4 bases and J lost 0 bases. The CDR3 DNA is TGCGCCAGCAGCCTCTCCTGGACAGGTGATGCAACTAATGAAAAACTGTTTTTT. Protein sequence: CASSLSWTGDATNEKLFF.

This clone was seen once. CDR3 coding DNA: TGTGCCAGCAGCCAAGTGGTAGGACAGGGTCACTACACCTTC. It encodes CASSQVVGQGHYTF. The chain has TRBV3-1 (or the pseudogene TRBV3-2) and TRBJ1-2; 8 bases line up with TRBD1. With 1 base clipped from V and 10 bases from J, the junction kept 8 bases outside the gene matches. Germline V gene data show CDR1 as LGHDT and CDR2 as YNNKEL (reference sequence). The CDR3 contains 14 residues.

In regard to this clone: Other nucleotide sequences in the sample specify the same CDR3. The genes are TRBV4-1 and TRBJ1-5, with D perhaps matching TRBD1 (5 bases). The CDR3 has 15 residues. The V end lost 0 bases, the J end lost 1 base, and 7 bases lay between the germline ends. The germline V gene encodes CDR1 MGHRA and CDR2 YSYEKL. The CDR3 reads CASSQDRGSNQPQHF. The CDR3 nucleotides are TGCGCCAGCAGCCAAGATCGGGGGAGCAATCAGCCCCAGCATTTT.

The chain uses TRBV28 and TRBJ1-2, with a tentative D call TRBD1 (6 bases). The length of the CDR3 is 13 residues. The ends were cut back, 2 bases at V and 4 bases at J, with 8 bases in the middle. Germline V gene sequence: CDR1 MDHEN, CDR2 SYDVKM. Here the CDR3 reads CASSLPGAYGYTF. In DNA, the CDR3 is TGTGCCAGCAGTTTACCAGGGGCCTATGGCTACACCTTC.

The CDR3 protein is CASSYSGTAAYEQYF. The CDR3 DNA follows: TGTGCCAGCAGTTACTCCGGGACTGCGGCCTACGAGCAGTACTTC. The chain couples TRBV6-5 to TRBJ2-7; D is possibly TRBD2 (6 bases). CDR3 length: 15 residues. V dropped 0 bases and J dropped 2 bases, with 11 bases sitting between them. The V gene's germline CDR1 is MNHEY and CDR2 SVGAGI.

The chain carries TRBV6-2 or TRBV6-3 and TRBJ1-1; D not resolved. V lost 3 bases and J 1 base, leaving 6 bases between the germline ends. Germline assignment: CDR1 MNHEY and CDR2 SVGEGT. The CDR3 length is 13 residues. The DNA for the CDR3 is TGTGCCAGCAGTTATGCAGAGAACACTGAAGCTTTCTTT. It is translated as CASSYAENTEAFF.

The chain links TRBV28 to TRBJ2-4, with 8 bases lining up with TRBD1. This CDR3 region has 15 residues. Germline-derived CDR1 and CDR2 are MDHEN and SYDVKM. Unmatched junction bases numbered 9, after V lost 5 bases and J lost 6 bases. The chain's CDR3 is CASSTPQGGGNIQYF. Here the CDR3 DNA reads TGTGCCAGCAGTACACCACAGGGGGGTGGAAACATTCAGTACTTC.

This clone was observed a few times. The chain couples TRBV5-1 to TRBJ1-1, with 7 bases lining up with TRBD1. This CDR3 region has 15 residues. Germline V gene sequence: CDR1 SGHRS, CDR2 YFSETQ. The V gene end was trimmed by 3 bases and the J gene end by 3 bases; junction bases not matched to a gene: 8. CDR3 sequence: CASSWAGDSHTEAFF. The CDR3 DNA reads as TGCGCCAGCAGCTGGGCCGGGGACAGCCACACTGAAGCTTTCTTT.